Listed here are 22 T cell receptor beta chains from one sample, sequenced in a study of blood T cell repertoires in COVID-19. Data came from immunoSEQ multiplex PCR; TCRdb stores just in-frame clones and leaves some out. Of more than 200,000 clones in the sample, 70% to 90% were seen once. Sequences were obtained from peripheral blood. Receptor source: a man aged 45-65 years with acute or convalescent COVID-19.

The chain links TRBV2 to TRBJ1-1; 8 bases line up with TRBD1. Germline CDR1 is SNHLY and CDR2 is FYNNEI. The CDR3 totals 16 residues. The J segment lost 0 bases and the V segment lost 6 bases, leaving 9 bases of the junction unmatched. The CDR3 sequence is CASSRQGAGVNTEAFF. The DNA of the CDR3 is TGTGCCAGCAGCCGCCAGGGGGCCGGGGTGAACACTGAAGCTTTCTTT.

This chain joins TRBV6-5 and TRBJ1-3, with D hard to call. Trimming left V 8 bases short and J 0 bases short, with 14 bases between. The CDR3 is 15 residues long. Germline-derived CDR1 and CDR2 are MNHEY and SVGAGI. In DNA, the CDR3 is TGTGCCAGCTTACAGACGGTCCGCTCTGGAAACACCATATATTTT. This gives the protein CASLQTVRSGNTIYF.

V and J are TRBV30 and TRBJ2-3; 12 positions agree with TRBD2. CDR3 size: 19 residues. The V and J ends lost 5 bases and 2 bases, in that order; junction bases with no gene match: 17. The germline V gene encodes CDR1 GTSNPN and CDR2 SVGIG (reference sequence). The CDR3: CAWARTSGTYRRVTDTQYF. The CDR3 bases are TGTGCCTGGGCTAGGACTAGCGGGACCTACCGGAGGGTCACAGATACGCAGTATTTT.

This clone was picked up one time. V is TRBV6-5 and J is TRBJ1-2; TRBD1 aligns across 9 bases. Trimming removed 4 bases from V and 9 bases from J; junction bases left unmatched: 6. The germline CDR1 and CDR2 sequences are MNHEY and SVGAGI. CDR3 size: 13 residues. This chain's CDR3 is CASSWDRDPRYTF. The CDR3 nucleotides read TGTGCCAGCAGTTGGGACAGGGATCCCCGCTACACCTTC.

This clone appeared once. This sequence joins TRBV6-5 and TRBJ1-2; 8 nucleotides match TRBD1. The CDR3 has 15 residues. Germline CDR1 MNHEY, CDR2 SVGAGI. The V gene end was trimmed by 5 bases and the J gene end by 4 bases; junction bases not matched to a gene: 9. This CDR3 reads CASSRTFGQGYGYTF. CDR3 DNA sequence: TGTGCCAGCAGTCGAACCTTCGGACAGGGCTATGGCTACACCTTC.

V usage is TRBV13 and J usage is TRBJ1-1; D unclear. There are 14 residues in the CDR3. In germline, CDR1 is PRHDT, CDR2 FYEKMQ (reference sequence). The germline V and J ends were trimmed by 5 bases and 6 bases, with 16 bases remaining between them. The chain's CDR3 is CASSPRESAPEAFF. CDR3 coding DNA: TGTGCCAGCAGCCCCCGGGAAAGCGCCCCTGAAGCTTTCTTT.

This CDR3 reads CASSLGGTNTEAFF. The CDR3 DNA reads as TGTGCCAGCAGCTTAGGCGGGACGAACACTGAAGCTTTCTTT. The chain couples TRBV7-8 to TRBJ1-1, with a tentative D call TRBD1 (5 bases). The germline V gene has CDR1 SGHVS and CDR2 FQNEAQ. Trimming shortened V by 1 base and J by 1 base, and 7 bases separated the two germline ends. The CDR3 covers 14 residues.

The genes are TRBV20-1 and TRBJ1-3; D unclear. The CDR3 spans 11 residues. Germline V gene lookup returns CDR1 DFQATT and CDR2 SNEGSKA (reference sequence). V gave up 6 bases and J gave up 10 bases, with 13 bases separating them. The CDR3 protein is CSAGRERTIYF. CDR3 bases: TGCAGTGCAGGGAGGGAAAGGACCATATATTTT.

This chain links TRBV19 with TRBJ1-2; 8 bases are shared with TRBD1. This CDR3 region has 14 residues. From germline, CDR1 is LNHDA and CDR2 SQIVND (reference sequence). J lost 4 bases, V lost 9 bases, and 10 bases had no gene match. CDR3 nucleotide sequence: TGTGCCAGCAGATCACAGGGGGTGGGCTATGGCTACACCTTC. It codes for CASRSQGVGYGYTF.

The J gene is TRBJ2-1, the V gene TRBV9; D uncertain. CDR1 is SGDLS and CDR2 is YYNGEE in the germline V gene. With 4 bases removed from V and 7 bases from J, the gap between germline ends came to 15 bases. CDR3 length: 14 residues. The CDR3 bases are TGTGCCAGCAGCACTAACACCCTTCGTAATGAGCAGTTCTTC. This encodes CASSTNTLRNEQFF.

The sample holds one count of this clone. The chain employs TRBV5-4 and TRBJ1-1, with 11 bases lining up with TRBD1. V lost 2 bases to trimming and J lost 4 bases; unmatched junction nucleotides: 7. Germline assignment: CDR1 SGHNT and CDR2 YYREEE (reference sequence). The CDR3 consists of 16 residues. The CDR3 DNA reads TGTGCCAGCAGCTTCGGACAGGGGGCCCTGGGCACTGAAGCTTTCTTT. It encodes CASSFGQGALGTEAFF.

The chain is built from TRBV5-1 and TRBJ1-4; 7 nucleotides align to TRBD1. Germline values: CDR1 SGHRS, CDR2 YFSETQ. This CDR3 has 14 amino acids. J was trimmed by 4 bases and V by 5 bases; bases with no gene match: 5. CDR3 sequence: CASREGANNEKLFF. CDR3 nucleotide sequence: TGCGCCAGCAGAGAGGGGGCTAATAATGAAAAACTGTTTTTT.

V and J are TRBV11-1 and TRBJ1-6, with D perhaps matching TRBD1 (5 bases). Trimming shortened V by 5 bases and J by 7 bases, and 18 bases separated the two germline ends. Germline lookup yields CDR1 SGHAT and CDR2 FQDESV (reference sequence). The CDR3 has 16 residues. The CDR3 nucleotides read TGTGCCAGCAGCCCCGAAGGGGCAGGGTCAAATTCACCCCTCCACTTT. Encoded protein: CASSPEGAGSNSPLHF.

The V gene is TRBV20-1, the J gene TRBJ2-6, with a possible D match to TRBD1 (6 bases). Germline loops: CDR1 DFQATT, CDR2 SNEGSKA (reference sequence). The CDR3 spans 15 residues. V lost 3 bases and J lost 3, with 12 bases in between. The CDR3: CSASKQGSGANVLTF. CDR3 coding DNA: TGCAGTGCTAGTAAACAGGGCAGTGGGGCCAACGTCCTGACTTTC.

The chain joins TRBV3-1 (or the pseudogene TRBV3-2) to TRBJ1-1; D may be TRBD1 (6 bases). This CDR3 region has 15 residues. CDR1 and CDR2 from the germline V gene are LGHDT and YNNKEL (reference sequence). V was pared by 4 bases and J by 2 bases, with 14 bases between. The CDR3 DNA sequence: TGTGCCAGCAGCCTTTTGGGGGGGGCTAACACTGAAGCTTTCTTT. It yields the protein CASSLLGGANTEAFF.

This sequence joins TRBV19 and TRBJ1-2; 9 positions agree with TRBD1. Germline loops: CDR1 LNHDA, CDR2 SQIVND (reference sequence). Unmatched junction bases numbered 5, after V lost 1 base and J lost 2 bases. CDR3 length: 16 residues. The CDR3 spells CASSIVPGQGNYGYTF. The CDR3 DNA follows: TGTGCCAGTAGTATAGTTCCTGGACAGGGGAACTATGGCTACACCTTC.

The V and J genes are TRBV18 and TRBJ1-2; the D is unclear. With 3 bases removed from V and 5 bases from J, the gap between germline ends came to 7 bases. The CDR3 totals 12 residues. Germline CDR1 is KGHSH and CDR2 is LQKENI. Here the CDR3 reads CASSPGKYGYTF. CDR3 DNA: TGTGCCAGCTCACCCGGGAAGTATGGCTACACCTTC.

V and J are TRBV5-3 and TRBJ2-3; D is perhaps TRBD2 (7 bases). TRBV5-3 has ORF status, its function being uncertain. This CDR3 spans 16 amino acids. The V and J ends lost 0 bases and 1 base respectively, with 12 bases between them. CDR3 sequence (DNA): TGTGCCAGAAGCTTGGACCCGCGGGGGCGCACAGATACGCAGTATTTT. The encoded protein is CARSLDPRGRTDTQYF.

The J gene is TRBJ1-1, the V gene TRBV10-3; D is possibly TRBD1 (6 bases). CDR1 and CDR2 (germline): ENHRY, SYGVKD. The CDR3 has 15 residues. Trimming took 4 bases from V and 4 from J, leaving 16 bases between them. CDR3 DNA: TGTGCCATCAGTGGGGCGGGGGCGAGGGGCACTGAAGCTTTCTTT. This sequence encodes CAISGAGARGTEAFF.

Worth noting for this clone: Other DNA sequences from this sample encode an identical CDR3 as well. The rearrangement joins TRBV6-1 to TRBJ1-2; D may be TRBD1 (6 bases). The germline V gene has CDR1 MNHNS and CDR2 SASEGT. Trimming took 0 bases from V and 4 from J, leaving 6 bases between them. CDR3 length: 13 residues. The CDR3: CASSEARGYGYTF. The CDR3 nucleotides are TGTGCCAGCAGTGAAGCCAGGGGCTATGGCTACACCTTC.

The V call is TRBV18, the J call TRBJ1-2; 7 bases are shared with TRBD1. J gave up 8 bases and V 0 bases, and 3 bases lay outside the gene matches. This CDR3 is 13 amino acids long. The V gene's germline CDR1 is KGHSH and CDR2 LQKENI. CDR3 DNA sequence: TGTGCCAGCTCACCACCGGGGACAGAAGGCTACACCTTC. It is translated as CASSPPGTEGYTF.

This rearrangement joins TRBV30 to TRBJ2-5, with 14 bases lining up with TRBD2. The CDR3 consists of 15 residues. V shed 3 bases, J shed 7 bases, and the junction held 7 bases outside the gene matches. CDR1 is GTSNPN, CDR2 SVGIG, per germline (reference sequence). CDR3 sequence reads: CAWSEGLAGGGTQYF. The DNA for the CDR3 is TGTGCCTGGAGCGAAGGACTAGCGGGGGGAGGGACCCAGTACTTC.